The 18 T cell receptor beta chains reported below all come from one sample, sequenced in a study of siplizumab effects on memory and regulatory T cells. The assay was immunoSEQ multiplex PCR, and TCRdb's table has in-frame clones only and misses some. Of about 97,000 clones in the sample, roughly 90% were seen once. Sequencing input: CD4+ T cells sorted from blood. The source is a human donor in good health.

As for this clone: Other DNA sequences in this sample translate to the same CDR3. The V call is TRBV29-1, the J call TRBJ1-1; the D is unclear. Trimming took off 4 bases at V and 3 bases at J, with 12 bases between the two ends. The CDR3 runs 13 residues. Germline-derived CDR1 and CDR2 are SQVTM and ANQGSEA. CDR3 nucleotides: TGCAGCGTTGGGGCCGGGGTTGACACTGAAGCTTTCTTT. It yields the protein CSVGAGVDTEAFF. Full variable domain (rest looked up from reference TRBV29-1 and TRBJ1-1): SAVISQKPSRDICQRGTSLTIQCQVDSQVTMMFWYRQQPGQSLTLIATANQGSEATYESGFVIDKFPISRPNLTFSTLTVSNMSPEDSSIYLCSVGAGVDTEAFFGQGTRLTVV.

The chain recombines TRBV29-1 with TRBJ2-2; 8 bases agree with TRBD1. With V trimmed by 6 bases and J by 4 bases, 7 bases remained unmatched. The length of the CDR3 is 14 residues. Germline V gene sequence: CDR1 SQVTM, CDR2 ANQGSEA. Written as DNA, the CDR3 is TGCAGCGTAAGCCAGGGGGCGGGCACCGGGGAGCTGTTTTTT. It encodes CSVSQGAGTGELFF.

This rearrangement joins TRBV19 to TRBJ1-2; no firm D call. Trimming cost V 6 bases and J 0 bases, with 8 bases left between them. CDR1 is LNHDA, CDR2 SQIVND, per germline (reference sequence). The CDR3 has 13 amino acids. The CDR3 DNA reads as TGTGCCAGTAGCACGACCGCTAACTATGGCTACACCTTC. This codes for CASSTTANYGYTF.

This sequence joins TRBV5-1 and TRBJ1-5; the D gene is possibly TRBD1 (6 bases). V shed 0 bases and J shed 8 bases, with 9 bases lying between them. Germline V gene data show CDR1 as SGHRS and CDR2 as YFSETQ. CDR3 size: 13 residues. The CDR3 DNA reads as TGCGCCAGCAGCTTGGCGGGACAAGAGCCCCAGCATTTT. It specifies CASSLAGQEPQHF.

This chain joins TRBV5-1 and TRBJ2-3, with 9 bases fitting TRBD2. With V trimmed by 0 bases and J by 2 bases, 7 bases remained unmatched. Germline CDR1 SGHRS, CDR2 YFSETQ. The CDR3 sequence is 17 residues long. In DNA, the CDR3 is TGCGCCAGCAGCTTGGAGACGGCGGGAGGGCCCACAGATACGCAGTATTTT. Protein sequence: CASSLETAGGPTDTQYF.

The V gene is TRBV7-2, the J gene TRBJ1-4; D gene uncertain. The V and J ends lost 2 bases and 7 bases respectively, with 14 bases between them. This CDR3 region has 15 residues. Germline lookup yields CDR1 SGHTA and CDR2 FQGNSA. CDR3 sequence: CASSLMAVLGEKLFF. CDR3 DNA sequence: TGTGCCAGCAGCTTAATGGCGGTGTTGGGTGAAAAACTGTTTTTT.

The J gene is TRBJ1-4, the V gene TRBV13; a weak D match, TRBD1 (5 bases). The V gene lost 5 bases and the J gene lost 4 bases, with 11 bases spanning the gap. This CDR3 contains 14 residues. Germline loops: CDR1 PRHDT, CDR2 FYEKMQ (reference sequence). The CDR3 loop reads CASSPGGDNEKLFF. The CDR3 DNA reads as TGTGCCAGCAGCCCCGGGGGAGATAATGAAAAACTGTTTTTT.

Here the CDR3 reads CASSLYVDTQYF. As DNA, the CDR3 is TGTGCCAGCAGCTTATATGTGGATACGCAGTATTTT. The rearrangement uses TRBV7-2 and TRBJ2-3; no clear D gene. The CDR3 totals 12 residues. The germline gives CDR1 SGHTA, CDR2 FQGNSA. V lost 2 bases to trimming and J lost 6 bases, with 6 bases between them.

V gene TRBV28 combines with J gene TRBJ1-5; D might be TRBD1 (5 bases). CDR3 length equals 13 residues. Germline CDR1 reads MDHEN; CDR2 reads SYDVKM. V was trimmed by 11 bases and J by 0 bases, leaving 11 bases between them. The CDR3 nucleotides read TGTGCCGCCGACAGCTATAGCAATCAGCCCCAGCATTTT. Protein product: CAADSYSNQPQHF.

This rearrangement joins TRBV27 to TRBJ2-2, with 8 nucleotides matching TRBD1. The CDR3 length is 15 residues. In germline, CDR1 is MNHEY, CDR2 SMNVEV (reference sequence). V gave up 6 bases and J gave up 3 bases; unmatched junction bases: 6. The CDR3 sequence is CASRAGTGYTGELFF. The CDR3 coding sequence is TGTGCCAGCAGAGCCGGGACAGGCTACACCGGGGAGCTGTTTTTT.

This chain links TRBV7-9 with TRBJ1-1; D is unclear. The ends were cut back, 7 bases at V and 5 bases at J, with 14 bases in the middle. CDR3 length equals 13 residues. Germline CDR1 and CDR2: SEHNR and FQNEAQ (reference sequence). The CDR3 DNA sequence: TGTGCCAGCATCCTAATCGACGGGACTGAAGCTTTCTTT. It translates to CASILIDGTEAFF.

J is TRBJ1-2 and V is TRBV18; D gene ambiguous. With 2 bases removed from V and 1 base from J, the gap between germline ends came to 8 bases. Looked up from germline, CDR1 is KGHSH and CDR2 is LQKENI. The CDR3 covers 14 residues. This chain's CDR3 is CASSPELNNYGYTF. DNA of the CDR3: TGTGCCAGCTCACCAGAGTTGAATAACTATGGCTACACCTTC.

The chain is built from TRBV11-2 and TRBJ2-1; D remains ambiguous. Germline V lookup: CDR1 SGHAT, CDR2 FQNNGV. V lost 5 bases and J 7 bases, leaving 9 bases between the germline ends. The CDR3 sequence is 12 residues long. CDR3 in amino acids: CASSDEGNEQFF. The CDR3, as DNA: TGTGCCAGCAGCGACGAAGGGAATGAGCAGTTCTTC.

This rearrangement joins TRBV27 to TRBJ2-3, with D tentatively TRBD1 (5 bases). Germline CDR1 is MNHEY and CDR2 is SMNVEV (reference sequence). The CDR3 totals 14 residues. The ends were cut back, 3 bases at V and 2 bases at J, with 9 bases in the middle. The CDR3 loop is CASSFRQYTDTQYF. The CDR3 nucleotides are TGTGCCAGCAGTTTCCGACAGTACACAGATACGCAGTATTTT.

V and J are TRBV9 and TRBJ2-3, with TRBD1 as a possible D gene (5 bases). This CDR3 comprises 14 residues. From germline, CDR1 is SGDLS and CDR2 YYNGEE. The germline V and J ends were trimmed by 5 bases and 2 bases, with 12 bases remaining between them. CDR3 residues: CASRVGPHTDTQYF. CDR3 nucleotides: TGTGCCAGCAGGGTGGGGCCGCACACAGATACGCAGTATTTT.

The chain couples TRBV6-5 to TRBJ2-2, with 10 bases aligning to TRBD1. The V gene's germline CDR1 is MNHEY and CDR2 SVGAGI. V gave up 5 bases and J gave up 2 bases; unmatched junction bases: 2. CDR3 length equals 15 residues. CDR3 residues: CASSGDRGNTGELFF. In DNA form, the CDR3 reads TGTGCCAGCAGTGGGGACAGGGGTAACACCGGGGAGCTGTTTTTT.

This clone was found once. In nucleotides, the CDR3 is TGTGCCAGTATGAGACTAGCGGGATCGGTAGAGCAGTTCTTC. Translated, it gives CASMRLAGSVEQFF. The V and J genes are TRBV19 and TRBJ2-1, with 11 bases that match TRBD2. The germline V gene encodes CDR1 LNHDA and CDR2 SQIVND (reference sequence). There are 14 residues in the CDR3. The J segment lost 10 bases and the V segment lost 7 bases, leaving 9 bases of the junction unmatched.

The J gene is TRBJ1-1, the V gene TRBV25-1; D unclear. The CDR3 has 13 amino acids. Deletions cut 4 bases from V and 6 bases from J, with 12 bases between. CDR1 is MGHDK and CDR2 is SYGVNS in the germline V gene. The CDR3 spells CASSARTTSEAFF. DNA of the CDR3: TGTGCCAGCAGTGCAAGAACTACTTCTGAAGCTTTCTTT.